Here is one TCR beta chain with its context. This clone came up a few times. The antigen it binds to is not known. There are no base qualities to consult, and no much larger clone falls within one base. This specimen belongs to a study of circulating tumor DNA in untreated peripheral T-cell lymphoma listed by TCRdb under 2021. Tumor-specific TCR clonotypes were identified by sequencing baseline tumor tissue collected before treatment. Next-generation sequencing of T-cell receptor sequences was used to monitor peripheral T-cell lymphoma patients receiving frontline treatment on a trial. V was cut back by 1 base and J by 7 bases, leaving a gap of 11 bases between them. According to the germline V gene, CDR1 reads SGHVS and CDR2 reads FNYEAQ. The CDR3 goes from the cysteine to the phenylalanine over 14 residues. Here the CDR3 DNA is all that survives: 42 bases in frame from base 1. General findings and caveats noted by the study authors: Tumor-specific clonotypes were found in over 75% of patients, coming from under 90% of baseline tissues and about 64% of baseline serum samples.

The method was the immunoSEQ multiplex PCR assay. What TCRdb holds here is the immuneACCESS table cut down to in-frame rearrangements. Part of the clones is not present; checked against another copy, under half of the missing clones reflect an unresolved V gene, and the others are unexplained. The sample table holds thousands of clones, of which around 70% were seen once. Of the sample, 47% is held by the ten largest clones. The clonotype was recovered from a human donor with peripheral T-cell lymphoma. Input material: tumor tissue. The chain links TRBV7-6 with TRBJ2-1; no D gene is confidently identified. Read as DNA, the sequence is TGTGCCAGCAGCTTAGGACGGCCCCCGAATGAGCAGTTCTTC. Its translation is CASSLGRPPNEQFF.